This TCR beta chain was captured by sequencing in a study of OX40 agonist ivuxolimab in advanced cancers. Profiling relied on immunoSEQ multiplex PCR, and the TCRdb table lists in-frame clones only, not all of them. The data hold roughly 38,000 clones, with roughly nine tenths observed a single time. This CDR3 comprises 15 residues. V was pared by 3 bases and J by 0 bases, with 11 bases between. The germline V gene encodes CDR1 ENHRY and CDR2 SYGVKD. The sequences come from CD4+ or CD8+ T cells sorted from blood, collected in a trial of the OX40 agonist ivuxolimab. The sequence was collected from an adult with an advanced solid tumor such as melanoma, head and neck, liver or kidney cancer. This chain uses TRBV10-3 with TRBJ1-1; D is unclear. The CDR3 loop is CAISEWVGMNTEAFF. The CDR3 DNA sequence: TGTGCCATCAGTGAATGGGTTGGAATGAACACTGAAGCTTTCTTT.